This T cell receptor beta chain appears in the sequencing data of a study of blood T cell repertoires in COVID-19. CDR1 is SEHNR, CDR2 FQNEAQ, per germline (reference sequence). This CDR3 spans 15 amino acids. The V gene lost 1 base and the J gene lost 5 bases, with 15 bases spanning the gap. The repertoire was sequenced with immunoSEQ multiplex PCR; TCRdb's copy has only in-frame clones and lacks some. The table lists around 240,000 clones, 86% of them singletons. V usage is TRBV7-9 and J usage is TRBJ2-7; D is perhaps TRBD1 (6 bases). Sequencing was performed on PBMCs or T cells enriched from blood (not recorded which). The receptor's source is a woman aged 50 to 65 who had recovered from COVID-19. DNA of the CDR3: TGTGCCAGCAGCTTAGGACAGGCCGACGGGAACGAGCAGTACTTC. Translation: CASSLGQADGNEQYF. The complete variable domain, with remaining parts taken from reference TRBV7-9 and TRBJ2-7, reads DTGVSQNPRHKITKRGQNVTFRCDPISEHNRLYWYRQTLGQGPEFLTYFQNEAQLEKSRLLSDRFSAERPKGSFSTLEIQRTEQGDSAMYLCASSLGQADGNEQYFGPGTRLTVT.